This TCR beta chain was recorded in a study of blood T cell repertoires in COVID-19 (dated by TCRdb to 2019 to 2021). At the level of the whole study: Collaborator samples came from the United States, Italy and Spain and covered acute and convalescent phases of COVID-19. The prospective study material was composed of cDNA or gDNA derived from T cells, B-cell-depleted T cells, or PBMCs. The dataset comprised deeply sampled blood TCRbeta repertoires from subjects exposed to, actively infected with, or recovered from COVID-19. The repertoires were made available in a free public database intended to serve as a resource for research on the immune response to SARS-CoV-2. The samples were drawn from two sources: the first 160 participants of the ongoing ImmuneRACE study, and over 1,000 subjects contributed by 6 global collaborators. The sample metadata nearly always contained a de-identified subject ID, COVID-19 status, age in years and sex. Where HLA class I and class II types were available, the types were taken from metadata supplied by the sample provider, not from assay-based typing. What the authors observed across the whole study: Clinical and demographic metadata were provided uncurated, with the amount varying by source and participant.

Enrolling through a virtual design, the prospective study's participants ranged in age from roughly 18 to 95 years and lived across 24 United States geographic areas. In the prospective study, participants were assigned to cohorts based on the clinical history participants reported in a screening survey and a study questionnaire. Each participant in the prospective study had whole blood, serum and a nasopharyngeal or oropharyngeal swab collected by mobile phlebotomists. Additional blood draws and questionnaires over an approximately 2-month period could optionally be provided by prospective study participants. Before DNA extraction, prospective study blood samples were shipped either frozen or at room temperature. TCRbeta CDR3 regions were amplified from genomic DNA using the immunoSEQ Assay, a bias-controlled multiplex PCR. As for the authors' bioinformatics: Within the assay, amplification of reference gene primers was used to estimate how many nucleated cells each sample contained. Sequence reads were collapsed and filtered to measure the absolute abundance of every unique TCRbeta CDR3 rearrangement. For each sample, productive Simpson clonality was calculated by taking the square root of Simpson's diversity index across productive rearrangements. Here the immuneACCESS table is served through TCRdb, limited to in-frame sequences with V and J called. Missing clones are a known gap in these copies; in checked studies unresolved V genes cover under half, and the rest lacks a known reason. The V and J calls and the clone size are those of that table, but D and trimming were determined from the DNA. A total of around 280,000 clones appear in this sample, roughly 89% of them only once. Of the sample, about 1.7% falls within the top ten clones.

Notes on this clone: Its antigen remains undetermined. No qualities accompany the bases; no much larger clone lies one base away.

The origin of this receptor is a woman between 18 and 29 years old with acute COVID-19. The specimen sequenced was PBMCs or T cells enriched from blood (not recorded which).

The nucleotide sequence reads TGTGCCAGCAGCTTAACGGTAAAAGAGACCCAGTACTTC. Translated, it reads CASSLTVKETQYF. The chain is assembled from TRBV7-9 and TRBJ2-5, with the D gene uncertain. Including the terminal cysteine and phenylalanine, the CDR3 comprises 13 residues. The read is trimmed to its CDR3 DNA, 39 bases read in frame from base 1. The germline ends are 7 bases apart after V is trimmed by 2 bases and J by 3 bases. CDR1 SEHNR and CDR2 FQNEAQ were looked up in the germline V gene (reference sequence).